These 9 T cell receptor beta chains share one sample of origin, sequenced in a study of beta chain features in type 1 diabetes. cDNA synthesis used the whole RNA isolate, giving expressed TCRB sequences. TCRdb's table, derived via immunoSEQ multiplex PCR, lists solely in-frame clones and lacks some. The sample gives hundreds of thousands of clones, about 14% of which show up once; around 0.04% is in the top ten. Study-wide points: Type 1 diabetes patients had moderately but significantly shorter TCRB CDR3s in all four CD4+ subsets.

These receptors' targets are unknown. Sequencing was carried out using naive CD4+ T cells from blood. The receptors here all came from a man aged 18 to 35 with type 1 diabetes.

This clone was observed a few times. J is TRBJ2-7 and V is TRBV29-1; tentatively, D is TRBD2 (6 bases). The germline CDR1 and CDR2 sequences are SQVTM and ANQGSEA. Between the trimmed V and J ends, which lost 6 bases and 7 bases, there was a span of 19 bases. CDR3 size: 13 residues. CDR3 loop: CSVGSGLTSEQYF. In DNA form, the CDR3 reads TGCAGCGTCGGTAGCGGACTCACCTCAGAGCAGTACTTC.

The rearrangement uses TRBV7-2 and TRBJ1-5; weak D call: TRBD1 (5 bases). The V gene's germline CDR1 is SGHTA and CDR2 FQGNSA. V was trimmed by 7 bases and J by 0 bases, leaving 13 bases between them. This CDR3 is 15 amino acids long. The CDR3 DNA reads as TGTGCCAGCACCTTCGGGGGAGGTAGCAATCAGCCCCAGCATTTT. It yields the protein CASTFGGGSNQPQHF.

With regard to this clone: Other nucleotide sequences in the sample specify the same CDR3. Here the CDR3 reads CSARTDNEQFF. CDR3 nucleotide sequence: TGCAGTGCTAGGACTGACAATGAGCAGTTCTTC. The rearrangement links TRBV20-1 to TRBJ2-1, with no clear D. Germline V gene sequence: CDR1 DFQATT, CDR2 SNEGSKA (reference sequence). The CDR3 has 11 amino acids. The V gene lost 3 bases and the J gene lost 5 bases, with 5 bases spanning the gap.

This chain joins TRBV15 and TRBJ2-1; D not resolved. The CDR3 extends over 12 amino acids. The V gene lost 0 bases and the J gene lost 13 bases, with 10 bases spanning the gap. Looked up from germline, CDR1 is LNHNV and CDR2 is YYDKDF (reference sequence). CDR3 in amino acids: CATSRDRFTQFF. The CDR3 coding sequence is TGTGCCACCAGCAGAGATCGGTTCACCCAGTTCTTC.

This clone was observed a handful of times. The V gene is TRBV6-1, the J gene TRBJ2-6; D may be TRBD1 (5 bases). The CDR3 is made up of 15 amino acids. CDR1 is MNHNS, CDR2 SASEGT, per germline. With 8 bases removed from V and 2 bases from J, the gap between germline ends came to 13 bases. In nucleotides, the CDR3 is TGTGCCAGCCACTGGGCAGGGACTGGGGCCAACGTCCTGACTTTC. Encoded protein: CASHWAGTGANVLTF.

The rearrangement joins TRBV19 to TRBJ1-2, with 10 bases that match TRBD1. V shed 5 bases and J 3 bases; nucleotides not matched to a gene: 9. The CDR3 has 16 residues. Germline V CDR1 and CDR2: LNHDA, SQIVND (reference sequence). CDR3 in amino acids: CASSGIGTGEDYGYTF. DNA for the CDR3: TGTGCCAGTAGTGGAATCGGGACAGGGGAGGACTATGGCTACACCTTC.

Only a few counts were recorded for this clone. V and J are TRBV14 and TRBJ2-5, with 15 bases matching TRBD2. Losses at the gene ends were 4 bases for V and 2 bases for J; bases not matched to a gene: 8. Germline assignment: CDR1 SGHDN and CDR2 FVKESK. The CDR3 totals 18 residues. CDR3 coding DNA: TGTGCCAGCAGCCCCTGGACTAGCGGGAGGGCCGAACAAGAGACCCAGTACTTC. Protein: CASSPWTSGRAEQETQYF.

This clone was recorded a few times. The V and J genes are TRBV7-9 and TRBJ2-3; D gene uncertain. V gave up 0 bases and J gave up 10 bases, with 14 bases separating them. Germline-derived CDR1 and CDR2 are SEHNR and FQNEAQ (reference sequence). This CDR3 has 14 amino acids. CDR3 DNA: TGTGCCAGCAGCTTAGCCCTAGGCGATCCGCCGCAGTATTTT. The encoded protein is CASSLALGDPPQYF.

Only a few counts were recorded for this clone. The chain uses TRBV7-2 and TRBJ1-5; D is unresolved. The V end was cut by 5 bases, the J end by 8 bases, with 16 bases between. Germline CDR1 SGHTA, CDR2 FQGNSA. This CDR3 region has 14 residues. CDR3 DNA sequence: TGTGCCAGCAGCCGTAAGGGCGGTACGGAGCCCCAGCATTTT. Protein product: CASSRKGGTEPQHF.